This T cell receptor (beta chain) is drawn from a study of blood T cell repertoires in COVID-19. Method: immunoSEQ multiplex PCR; TCRdb's copy keeps in-frame clones and lacks some. This sample has about 410,000 clones; roughly 90% occur once, and the top ten carry roughly 1.4%. CDR3 length equals 16 residues. V was pared by 1 base and J by 8 bases, with 8 bases of the junction left unmatched. Germline V CDR1 and CDR2: LGHDT, YNNKEL (reference sequence). The source of this sequence is a young woman with active or convalescent COVID-19. Sequencing was performed on peripheral blood. V is TRBV3-1 (or the pseudogene TRBV3-2) and J is TRBJ2-1; 10 bases match TRBD2. Here the CDR3 reads CASSQASGRALDEQFF. The DNA of the CDR3 is TGTGCCAGCAGCCAAGCCAGCGGGAGGGCCTTGGATGAGCAGTTCTTC.